This T cell receptor beta chain was found in a study of T cell responses to AZD1222 COVID-19 vaccine. Study outcomes and limitations: Repertoires were obtained only post-peak T cell response. The study found Spike-specific TCR breadth and depth rose after two AZD1222 doses.

Clones were read by immunoSEQ multiplex PCR, and TCRdb kept only the in-frame ones, dropping some. Found here are 60,000 to 75,000 clones, about 83% of them singletons; the top ten hold more than 3%. Turning to this clone: Its antigen is still unknown.

The length of the CDR3 is 13 residues. V was clipped by 4 bases and J by 4 bases, with 8 bases between them. Germline V CDR1 and CDR2: SGDLS, YYNGEE. This chain joins TRBV9 and TRBJ2-2; perhaps TRBD2 as D (5 bases). The material was peripheral blood, obtained 28 days after the second AZD1222 dose. The source is an adult who received the AZD1222 COVID-19 vaccine. The chain's CDR3 is CASSPRGTGELFF. The CDR3 bases are TGTGCCAGCAGCCCCCGGGGCACCGGGGAGCTGTTTTTT.